Listed below are T cell receptor beta chains from one sample, sequenced in a study of human T cells and chemical hapten exposure. TCRdb re-called the RACE reads through MiXCR, storing one row per CDR3 protein. Here the sample spans 33,000 or so distinct CDR3 sequences, approximately 12% being singletons. The material sequenced was whole blood, taken in connection with sensitization to the hapten diphenylcyclopropenone (DPC). The receptors come from a middle-aged woman with alopecia areata. Some clones in this sample may be carry-over from other donors' samples. The CDR3 runs from the conserved cysteine through the conserved F or W. Fields, in order: D gene, J gene, V gene, clone size, CDR3 DNA, CDR3 protein. D genes are given only for firm matches. Some rows have no size entry. The others give once, few or many, or a class for an expanded clone.

D gene: .
J gene: TRBJ2-3
V gene: TRBV28
clone size: few
CDR3 DNA: TGTGCCAGCATCCCGAGGCCTAGCACAGATACGCAGTATTTT
CDR3 protein: CASIPRPSTDTQYF

D gene: .
J gene: TRBJ2-7
V gene: TRBV7-8
clone size: .
CDR3 DNA: TGTGCCAGCAGCTTAGTTCTAGCGCGCGAGCAGTACTTC
CDR3 protein: CASSLVLAREQYF

D gene: .
J gene: TRBJ1-2
V gene: TRBV24-1
clone size: many
CDR3 DNA: TGTGCCACCAGTGAGCCGACAGTTGGCTACACCTTC
CDR3 protein: CATSEPTVGYTF

D gene: .
J gene: TRBJ2-2
V gene: TRBV11-3
clone size: .
CDR3 DNA: TGTGCCAGCAGCCCTGACCAACGGCCCGGGGAGCTGTTTTTT
CDR3 protein: CASSPDQRPGELFF

D gene: TRBD1
J gene: TRBJ2-6
V gene: TRBV5-1
clone size: many
CDR3 DNA: TGCGCCAGCAGCCTCATGGGGACAGGATACAACTCTGGGGCCAACGTCCTGACTTTC
CDR3 protein: CASSLMGTGYNSGANVLTF

D gene: .
J gene: TRBJ2-1
V gene: TRBV7-6
clone size: .
CDR3 DNA: TGTGCCAGCAGCCCGGGACGGATCAATGAGCAGTTCTTC
CDR3 protein: CASSPGRINEQFF

D gene: TRBD2
J gene: TRBJ2-1
V gene: TRBV24-1
clone size: .
CDR3 DNA: TGTGCCACCAGTGATCAGACTAGCTGGGGTTATGAGCAGTTCTTC
CDR3 protein: CATSDQTSWGYEQFF

D gene: .
J gene: TRBJ2-5
V gene: TRBV5-1
clone size: many
CDR3 DNA: TGCGCCAGCAGCTTGGGCAGGGCCCCAGAGACCCAGTACTTC
CDR3 protein: CASSLGRAPETQYF

D gene: .
J gene: TRBJ1-5
V gene: TRBV29-1
clone size: few
CDR3 DNA: TGCAGCGTCGTTGACAGCGTCAATCAGCCCCAGCATTTT
CDR3 protein: CSVVDSVNQPQHF

D gene: TRBD1
J gene: TRBJ1-1
V gene: TRBV18
clone size: many
CDR3 DNA: TGTGCCAGCTCACCACTTCTGGGACAGGGAGTCGGAGCTTTCTTT
CDR3 protein: CASSPLLGQGVGAFF